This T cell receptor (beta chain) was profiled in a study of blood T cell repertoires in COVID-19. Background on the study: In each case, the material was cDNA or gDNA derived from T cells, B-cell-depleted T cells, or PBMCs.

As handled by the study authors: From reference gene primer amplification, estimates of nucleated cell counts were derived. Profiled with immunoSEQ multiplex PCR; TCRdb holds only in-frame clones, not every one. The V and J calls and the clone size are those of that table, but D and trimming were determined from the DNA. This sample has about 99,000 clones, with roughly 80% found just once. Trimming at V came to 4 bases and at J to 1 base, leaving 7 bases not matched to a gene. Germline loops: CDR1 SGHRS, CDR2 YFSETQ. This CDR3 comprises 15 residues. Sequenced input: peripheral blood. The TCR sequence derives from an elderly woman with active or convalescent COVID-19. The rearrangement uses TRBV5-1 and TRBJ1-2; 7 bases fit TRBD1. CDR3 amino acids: CASSLGTVFNYGYTF. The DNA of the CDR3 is TGCGCCAGCAGCCTAGGGACAGTCTTTAACTATGGCTACACCTTC.